This T cell receptor beta chain was obtained from a study of CD8 T cells in ankylosing spondylitis (dated by TCRdb to 2016 to 2017). Broadly, across the study: The study set out to find disease-linked TCR variants by profiling T cell receptor beta repertoires in ankylosing spondylitis patients and healthy donors. Peripheral blood was sampled, and synovial fluid was additionally collected from ankylosing spondylitis patients. The full study cohort comprised about 24 ankylosing spondylitis patients and about a hundred healthy donors. Here is what the overall study found, with its caveats: Significant enrichment of the disease-linked clones was reported in matched synovial fluid samples from ankylosing spondylitis patients. A CD8+ phenotype was shown by the disease-linked clones, which were found at relatively low frequencies in peripheral blood. Some of the motif variants had been reported before in the synovial fluid and blood of reactive arthritis patients, a finding that suggests common disease-initiation mechanisms. A TCR beta motif of several highly homologous amino acid variants appeared characteristic of blood from ankylosing spondylitis patients.

Regarding this clonotype: It has no known antigen specificity. Qualities for individual bases were not recorded, and no much larger clone is one base off.

The germline V gene supplies CDR1 SGHTA and CDR2 FQGNSA. V is cut by 5 bases and J by 2 bases, and the space between the germline ends is 12 bases. The CDR3 runs 14 residues from the cysteine to the phenylalanine. Just the 42-base CDR3 DNA is kept, in frame starting at base 1. The listed sequencing device is Illumina HiSeq 2500. Quantitative 5'-RACE with molecular barcodes was used to prepare TCR beta libraries. Turning to the authors' computational methods: A new computational method, built on a probabilistic model of VDJ rearrangement, was used to identify disease-linked TCR variants. In-frame beta chains were kept once TCRdb had trimmed the public reads at Q25 with fastp and called clones with MiXCR. Identical CDR3 protein sequences are pooled into one entry, listed with their most common genes and DNA. The V and J calls were not made by the authors but by TCRdb's processing. Counted in this sample were fewer than 500,000 distinct CDR3 sequences; approximately 26% of them appeared once. Roughly 0.9% of the sample comes from the top ten.

The sequenced sample consisted of blood, either unsorted or a sorted T cell fraction (not recorded which). This receptor chain uses TRBV7-2 and TRBJ2-5; the D gene is not confidently resolved. The sequence came from a male donor with ankylosing spondylitis. The nucleotide sequence reads as follows: TGTGCCAGCAGCCGTACGAGCATTCAAGAGACCCAGTACTTC. Translated, it reads CASSRTSIQETQYF.